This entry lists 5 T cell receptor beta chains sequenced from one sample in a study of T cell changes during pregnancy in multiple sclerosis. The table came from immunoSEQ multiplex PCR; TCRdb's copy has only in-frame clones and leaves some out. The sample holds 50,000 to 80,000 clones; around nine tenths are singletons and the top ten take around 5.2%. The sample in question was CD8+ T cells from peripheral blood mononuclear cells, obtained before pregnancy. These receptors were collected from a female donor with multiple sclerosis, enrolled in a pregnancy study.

CDR3 amino acids: CSVGGAGGSYEQYF. CDR3 DNA: TGCAGCGTTGGGGGTGCGGGAGGGTCCTACGAGCAGTACTTC. The gene calls are TRBV29-1 and TRBJ2-7; 9 positions agree with TRBD2. Germline CDR1 and CDR2: SQVTM and ANQGSEA. Trimming took 4 bases from V and 1 from J; bases not matched to a gene: 5. CDR3 length: 14 residues.

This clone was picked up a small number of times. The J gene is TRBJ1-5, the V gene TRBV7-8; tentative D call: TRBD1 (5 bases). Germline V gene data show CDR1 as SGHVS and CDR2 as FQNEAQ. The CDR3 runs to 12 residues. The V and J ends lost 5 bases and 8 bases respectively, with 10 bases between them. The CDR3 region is CASSAPGEPQHF. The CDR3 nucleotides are TGTGCCAGCAGCGCCCCGGGGGAGCCCCAGCATTTT.

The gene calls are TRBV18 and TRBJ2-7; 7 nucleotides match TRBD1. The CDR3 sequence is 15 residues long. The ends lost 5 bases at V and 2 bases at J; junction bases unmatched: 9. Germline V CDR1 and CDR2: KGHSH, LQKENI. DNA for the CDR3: TGTGCCAGCTCATCGGAGACAGGGCCCACCTACGAGCAGTACTTC. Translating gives CASSSETGPTYEQYF.

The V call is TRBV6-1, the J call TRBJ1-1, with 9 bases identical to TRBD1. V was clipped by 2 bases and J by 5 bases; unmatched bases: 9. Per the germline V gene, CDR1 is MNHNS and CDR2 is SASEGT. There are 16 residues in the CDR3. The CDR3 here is CASSEIQGAGGTEAFF. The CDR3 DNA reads TGTGCCAGCAGTGAAATACAGGGGGCCGGGGGTACTGAAGCTTTCTTT.

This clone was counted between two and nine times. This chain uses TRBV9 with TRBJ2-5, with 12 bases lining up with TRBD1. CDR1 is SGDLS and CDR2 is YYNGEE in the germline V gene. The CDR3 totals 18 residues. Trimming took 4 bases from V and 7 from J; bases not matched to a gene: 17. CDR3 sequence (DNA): TGTGCCAGCAGCTCACCATACGATGGGACAGGGGGCCGGGGGACCCAGTACTTC. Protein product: CASSSPYDGTGGRGTQYF.